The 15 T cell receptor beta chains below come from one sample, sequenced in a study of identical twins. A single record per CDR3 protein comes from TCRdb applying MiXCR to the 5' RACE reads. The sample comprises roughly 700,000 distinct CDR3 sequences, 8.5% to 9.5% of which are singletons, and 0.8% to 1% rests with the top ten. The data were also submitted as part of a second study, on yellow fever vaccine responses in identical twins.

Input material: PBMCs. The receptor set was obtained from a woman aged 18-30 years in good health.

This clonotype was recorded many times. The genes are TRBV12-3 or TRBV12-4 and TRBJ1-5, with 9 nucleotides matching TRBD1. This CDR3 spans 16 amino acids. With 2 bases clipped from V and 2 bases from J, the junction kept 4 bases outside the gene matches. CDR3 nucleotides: TGTGCCAGCAGTTTAAACCGGGACAGGGGCAATCAGCCCCAGCATTTT. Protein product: CASSLNRDRGNQPQHF.

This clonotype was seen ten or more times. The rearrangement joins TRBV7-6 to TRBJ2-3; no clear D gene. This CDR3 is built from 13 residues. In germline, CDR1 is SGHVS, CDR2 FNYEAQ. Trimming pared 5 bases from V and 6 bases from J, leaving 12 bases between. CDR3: CASSTILGDTQYF. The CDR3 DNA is TGTGCCAGCAGCACGATTTTGGGGGATACGCAGTATTTT.

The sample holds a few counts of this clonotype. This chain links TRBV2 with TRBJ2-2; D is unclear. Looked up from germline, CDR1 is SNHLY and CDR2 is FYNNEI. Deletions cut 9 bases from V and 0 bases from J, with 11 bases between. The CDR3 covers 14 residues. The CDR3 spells CASKGPANTGELFF. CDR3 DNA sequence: TGTGCCAGTAAAGGTCCAGCGAACACCGGGGAGCTGTTTTTT.

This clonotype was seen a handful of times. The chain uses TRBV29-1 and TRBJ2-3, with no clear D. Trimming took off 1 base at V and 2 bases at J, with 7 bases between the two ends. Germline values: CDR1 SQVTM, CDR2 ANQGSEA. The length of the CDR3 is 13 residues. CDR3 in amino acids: CSVEGRFTDTQYF. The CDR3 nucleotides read TGCAGCGTTGAAGGACGCTTCACAGATACGCAGTATTTT.

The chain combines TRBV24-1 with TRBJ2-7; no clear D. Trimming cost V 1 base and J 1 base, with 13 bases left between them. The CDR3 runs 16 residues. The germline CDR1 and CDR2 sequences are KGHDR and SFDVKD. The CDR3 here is CATSDLIGEHSYEQYF. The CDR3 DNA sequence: TGTGCCACCAGTGATTTAATCGGTGAGCATTCCTACGAGCAGTACTTC.

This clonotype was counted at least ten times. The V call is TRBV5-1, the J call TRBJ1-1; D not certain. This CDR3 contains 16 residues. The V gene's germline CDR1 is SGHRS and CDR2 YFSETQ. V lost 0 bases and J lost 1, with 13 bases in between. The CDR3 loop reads CASSLVSTPGNTEAFF. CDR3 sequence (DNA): TGCGCCAGCAGCTTGGTTAGCACGCCTGGGAACACTGAAGCTTTCTTT.

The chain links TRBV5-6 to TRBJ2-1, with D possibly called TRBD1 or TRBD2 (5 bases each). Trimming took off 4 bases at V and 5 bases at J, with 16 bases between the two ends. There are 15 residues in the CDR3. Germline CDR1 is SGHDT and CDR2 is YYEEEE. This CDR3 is CASSATRDGDNEQFF. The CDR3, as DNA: TGTGCCAGCAGCGCGACCCGGGACGGGGACAATGAGCAGTTCTTC.

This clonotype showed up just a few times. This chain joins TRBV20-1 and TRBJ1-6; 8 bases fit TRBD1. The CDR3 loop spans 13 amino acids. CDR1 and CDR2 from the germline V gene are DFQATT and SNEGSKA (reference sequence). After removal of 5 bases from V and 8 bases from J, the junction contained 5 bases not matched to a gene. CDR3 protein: CSAGQGVDSPLHF. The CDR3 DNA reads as TGCAGTGCTGGACAGGGCGTCGATTCACCCCTCCACTTT.

Written as DNA, the CDR3 is TGTGCCAGCAGTGGCGGGAGTCCGTACATTCAGTACTTC. This sequence encodes CASSGGSPYIQYF. The chain carries TRBV6-1 and TRBJ2-4; TRBD2 aligns across 7 bases. The CDR3 covers 13 residues. Trimming at V came to 4 bases and at J to 8 bases, leaving 5 bases not matched to a gene. Germline V CDR1 and CDR2: MNHNS, SASEGT.

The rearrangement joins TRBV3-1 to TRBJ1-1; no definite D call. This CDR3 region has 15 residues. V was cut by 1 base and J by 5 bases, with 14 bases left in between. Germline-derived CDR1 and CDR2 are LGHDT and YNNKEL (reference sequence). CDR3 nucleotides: TGTGCCAGCAGCCAAGTTATCGGCCAGAGGACTGAAGCTTTCTTT. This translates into CASSQVIGQRTEAFF.

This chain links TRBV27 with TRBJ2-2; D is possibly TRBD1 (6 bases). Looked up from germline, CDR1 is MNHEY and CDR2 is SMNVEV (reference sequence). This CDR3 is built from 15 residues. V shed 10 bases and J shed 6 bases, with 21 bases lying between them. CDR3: CATRAPDRLSGELFF. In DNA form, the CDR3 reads TGTGCCACCAGGGCTCCGGACAGACTTTCCGGGGAGCTGTTTTTT.

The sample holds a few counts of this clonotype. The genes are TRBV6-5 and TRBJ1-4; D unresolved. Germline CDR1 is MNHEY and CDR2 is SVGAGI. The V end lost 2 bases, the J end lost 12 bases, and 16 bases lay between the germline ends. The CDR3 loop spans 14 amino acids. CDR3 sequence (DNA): TGTGCCAGCAGTTACGGCCGATCTTTCCACCAACTGTTTTTT. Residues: CASSYGRSFHQLFF.

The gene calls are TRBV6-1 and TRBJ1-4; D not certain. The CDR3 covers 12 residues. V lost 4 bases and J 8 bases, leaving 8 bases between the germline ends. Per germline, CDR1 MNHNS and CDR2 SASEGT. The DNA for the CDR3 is TGTGCCAGCAGTGCCCGCCTGGAAAAACTGTTTTTT. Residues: CASSARLEKLFF.

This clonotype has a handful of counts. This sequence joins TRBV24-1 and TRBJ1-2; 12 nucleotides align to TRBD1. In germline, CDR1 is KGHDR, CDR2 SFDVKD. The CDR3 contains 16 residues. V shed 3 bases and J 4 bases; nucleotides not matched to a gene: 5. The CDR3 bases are TGTGCCACCAGTGATCCCCGGGACAGGGGGCTCTATGGCTACACCTTC. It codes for CATSDPRDRGLYGYTF.

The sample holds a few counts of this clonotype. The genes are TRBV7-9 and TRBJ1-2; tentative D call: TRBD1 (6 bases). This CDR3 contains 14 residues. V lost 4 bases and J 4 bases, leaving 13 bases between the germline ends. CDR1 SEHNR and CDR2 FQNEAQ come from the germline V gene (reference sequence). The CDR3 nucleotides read TGTGCCAGCAGCTACAAGACAGGCCTCTATGGCTACACCTTC. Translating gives CASSYKTGLYGYTF.